The next 4 T cell receptor beta chains were all read from a single sample in a study of T cell responses to AZD1222 COVID-19 vaccine. Profiling relied on immunoSEQ multiplex PCR, and the TCRdb table lists in-frame clones only, not all of them. This table has 150,000 to 200,000 clones, around nine tenths appearing once. Sequencing used peripheral blood, obtained on day 0 of AZD1222 vaccination. The receptors here all came from an adult in good health.

The CDR3 DNA sequence: TGTGCCAGCAGTGAACGTCGGGGACTAGCGGGAGGCGATACGCAGTATTTT. Translated: CASSERRGLAGGDTQYF. The chain combines TRBV6-1 with TRBJ2-3, with 15 positions matching TRBD2. V lost 2 bases to trimming and J lost 6 bases; unmatched junction nucleotides: 6. CDR1 is MNHNS and CDR2 is SASEGT in the germline V gene. This CDR3 is 17 amino acids long.

This clone came up once. The rearrangement uses TRBV18 and TRBJ2-2; the D call may be TRBD1 or TRBD2 (5 bases each). Trimming left V 5 bases short and J 6 bases short, with 13 bases between. The CDR3 is 14 residues long. CDR1 is KGHSH, CDR2 LQKENI, per germline. CDR3 sequence (DNA): TGTGCCAGCTCAGCCCGGGACGGAGCCGGGGAGCTGTTTTTT. Translation gives CASSARDGAGELFF.

This chain links TRBV10-3 with TRBJ1-6, with unresolved D. Trimming removed 2 bases at V and 8 bases at J, with 16 bases between. Germline V gene lookup returns CDR1 ENHRY and CDR2 SYGVKD. The CDR3 is 16 amino acids. In DNA form, the CDR3 reads TGTGCCATCAGTGAGCTTGTGGGGAGTTTGGATTCACCCCTCCACTTT. It encodes CAISELVGSLDSPLHF.

This chain links TRBV2 with TRBJ2-3; D call uncertain. Germline V gene data show CDR1 as SNHLY and CDR2 as FYNNEI. V lost 3 bases and J lost 5, with 9 bases in between. The CDR3 runs to 13 residues. The chain's CDR3 is CASSDSPVDTQYF. The CDR3 DNA sequence: TGTGCCAGCAGTGACTCTCCAGTAGATACGCAGTATTTT.